The entry below gives a single TCR beta chain sequence along with its context. The sample comes from a study of cytomegalovirus exposure and HLA in healthy donors. Germline V gene sequence: CDR1 SEHNR, CDR2 FQNEAQ (reference sequence). The CDR3 is made up of 15 amino acids. V was clipped by 4 bases and J by 1 base; unmatched bases: 4. PCR used 60 Vbeta primers and 13 Jbeta primers. The assay was immunoSEQ multiplex PCR, and TCRdb's table has in-frame clones only and misses some. The profile shows under 200,000 clones, over 60% of them singletons. This clonotype was sampled from a girl aged 5 to 17 in good health and CMV-seronegative. Sequencing was carried out using PBMCs. This chain joins TRBV7-9 and TRBJ2-4; 7 bases are shared with TRBD1. CDR3 amino acids: CASSSRTGAKNIQYF. The CDR3 DNA sequence: TGTGCCAGCAGCTCGAGGACAGGCGCCAAAAACATTCAGTACTTC.